The 2 T cell receptor beta chains below come from one sample, sequenced in a study of blood T cell repertoires in COVID-19. Libraries were prepared by immunoSEQ multiplex PCR; TCRdb keeps only in-frame clonotypes and omits some of them. This sample has hundreds of thousands of clones, with roughly nine tenths found just once. The material sequenced was PBMCs or T cells enriched from blood (not recorded which). These receptors all come from a woman aged 55-70 years who had recovered from COVID-19.

The chain couples TRBV6-5 to TRBJ1-2, with 8 bases that match TRBD1. CDR1 is MNHEY, CDR2 SVGAGI, per germline. CDR3 length: 14 residues. J gave up 11 bases and V 7 bases, and 15 bases lay outside the gene matches. The CDR3 loop is CASTPGGAQYRYTF. In DNA, the CDR3 is TGTGCCAGCACTCCAGGGGGCGCTCAGTATCGGTACACCTTC.

The J gene is TRBJ1-2, the V gene TRBV2; 11 nucleotides match TRBD1. CDR1 is SNHLY and CDR2 is FYNNEI in the germline V gene. V shed 6 bases and J 6 bases; nucleotides not matched to a gene: 3. This CDR3 spans 13 amino acids. CDR3 region: CASRWGQGDGYTF. In DNA form, the CDR3 reads TGTGCCAGCAGATGGGGACAGGGGGATGGCTACACCTTC.